The sample holds one count of the clone carrying this TCR beta chain. What it recognizes is unknown. TCRdb's copy holds only in-frame clones and misses some; the assay was immunoSEQ multiplex PCR. The sample has more than 100,000 clones, approximately 84% seen once. This sample is drawn from a study of T cell responses to AZD1222 COVID-19 vaccine. Study outcomes and limitations: Just a handful of AZD1222 recipients tested seropositive at baseline. Spike-specific TCR repertoires showed rising breadth and depth after two AZD1222 doses. Distributed over spike, vaccine-associated CD4 TCRs predominated at 160-218 and 743-854. Most donors were white British and more were female, and clonal diversity was possibly underestimated.

The CDR3 loop spans 14 amino acids. Germline CDR1 reads LNHDA; CDR2 reads SQIVND (reference sequence). Trimming pared 5 bases from V and 0 bases from J, leaving 11 bases between. The material was peripheral blood, obtained on day 0 of AZD1222 vaccination. The rearrangement uses TRBV19 and TRBJ2-7, with a tentative D call TRBD1 (6 bases). The receptor was derived from an adult in good health. The CDR3 loop is CASSEGHYSYEQYF. In DNA form, the CDR3 reads TGTGCCAGTAGTGAGGGACACTACTCCTACGAGCAGTACTTC.